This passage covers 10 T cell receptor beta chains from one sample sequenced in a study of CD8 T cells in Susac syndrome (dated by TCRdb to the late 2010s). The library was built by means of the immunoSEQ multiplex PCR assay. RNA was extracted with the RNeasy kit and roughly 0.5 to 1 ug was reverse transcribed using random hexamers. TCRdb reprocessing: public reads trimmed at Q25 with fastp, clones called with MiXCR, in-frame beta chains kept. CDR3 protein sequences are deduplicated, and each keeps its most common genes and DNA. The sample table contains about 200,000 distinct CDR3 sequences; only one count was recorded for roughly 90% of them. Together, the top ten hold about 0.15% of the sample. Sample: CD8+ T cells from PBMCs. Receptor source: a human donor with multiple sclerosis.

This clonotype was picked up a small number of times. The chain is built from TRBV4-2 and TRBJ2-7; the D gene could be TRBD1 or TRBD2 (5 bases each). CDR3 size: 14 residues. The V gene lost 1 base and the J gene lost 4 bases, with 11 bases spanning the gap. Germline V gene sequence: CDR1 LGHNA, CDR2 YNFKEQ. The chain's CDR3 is CASSQAIEGYEQYF. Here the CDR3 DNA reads TGTGCCAGCAGCCAAGCCATCGAGGGGTACGAGCAGTACTTC.

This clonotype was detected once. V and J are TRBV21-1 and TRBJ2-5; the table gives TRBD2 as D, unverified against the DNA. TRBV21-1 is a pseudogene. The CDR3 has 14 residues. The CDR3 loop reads CASSGREGHETQYF. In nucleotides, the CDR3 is TGTGCCAGCAGCGGGCGGGAGGGCCACGAGACCCAGTACTTC.

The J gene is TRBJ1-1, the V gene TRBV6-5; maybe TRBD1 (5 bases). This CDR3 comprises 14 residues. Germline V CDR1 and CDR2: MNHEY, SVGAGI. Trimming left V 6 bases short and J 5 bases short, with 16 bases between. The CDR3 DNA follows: TGTGCCAGCAGCCCGGCGGGGGTAGGGACTGAAGCTTTCTTT. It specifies CASSPAGVGTEAFF.

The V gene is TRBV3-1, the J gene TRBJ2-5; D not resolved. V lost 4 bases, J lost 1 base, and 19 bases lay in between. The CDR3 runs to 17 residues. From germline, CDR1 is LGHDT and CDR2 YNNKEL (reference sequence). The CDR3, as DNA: TGTGCCAGCAGCCCCAACGAAGTTTCTTATACCCAAGAGACCCAGTACTTC. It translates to CASSPNEVSYTQETQYF.

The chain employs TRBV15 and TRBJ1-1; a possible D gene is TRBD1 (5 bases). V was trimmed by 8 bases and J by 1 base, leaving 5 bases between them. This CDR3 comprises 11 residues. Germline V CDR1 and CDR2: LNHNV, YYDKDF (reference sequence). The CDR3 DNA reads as TGTGCCACCGGGGCGAACACTGAAGCTTTCTTT. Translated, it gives CATGANTEAFF.

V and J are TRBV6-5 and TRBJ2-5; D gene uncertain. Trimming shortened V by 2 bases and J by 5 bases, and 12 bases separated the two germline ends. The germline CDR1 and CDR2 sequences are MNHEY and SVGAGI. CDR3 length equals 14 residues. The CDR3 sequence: CASSYGFAAETQYF. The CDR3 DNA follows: TGTGCCAGCAGTTACGGTTTTGCGGCGGAGACCCAGTACTTC.

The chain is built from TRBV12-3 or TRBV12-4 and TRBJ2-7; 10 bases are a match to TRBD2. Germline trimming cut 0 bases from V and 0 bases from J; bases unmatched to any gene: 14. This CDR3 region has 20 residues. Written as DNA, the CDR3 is TGTGCCAGCAGTTTAGCGCCTAGCGGGGGATCACAATCTCCCTCCTACGAGCAGTACTTC. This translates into CASSLAPSGGSQSPSYEQYF.

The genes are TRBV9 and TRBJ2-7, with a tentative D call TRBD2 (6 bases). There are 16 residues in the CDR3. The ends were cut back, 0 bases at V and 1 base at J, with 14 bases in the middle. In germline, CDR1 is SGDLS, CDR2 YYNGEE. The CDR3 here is CASSVGEVPGSYEQYF. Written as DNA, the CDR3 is TGTGCCAGCAGCGTAGGGGAGGTCCCAGGGTCCTACGAGCAGTACTTC.

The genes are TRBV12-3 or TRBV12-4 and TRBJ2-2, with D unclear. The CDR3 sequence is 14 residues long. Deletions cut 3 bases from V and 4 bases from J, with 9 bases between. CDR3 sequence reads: CASSFPPGTGELFF. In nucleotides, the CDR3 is TGTGCCAGCAGTTTCCCCCCGGGCACCGGGGAGCTGTTTTTT.

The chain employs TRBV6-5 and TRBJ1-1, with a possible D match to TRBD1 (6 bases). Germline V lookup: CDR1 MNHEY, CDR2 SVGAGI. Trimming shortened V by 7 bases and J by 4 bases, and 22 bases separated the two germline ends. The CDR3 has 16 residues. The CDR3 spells CASISARGPLTTEAFF. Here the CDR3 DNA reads TGTGCCAGCATTTCCGCTCGGGGGCCTCTTACCACTGAAGCTTTCTTT.